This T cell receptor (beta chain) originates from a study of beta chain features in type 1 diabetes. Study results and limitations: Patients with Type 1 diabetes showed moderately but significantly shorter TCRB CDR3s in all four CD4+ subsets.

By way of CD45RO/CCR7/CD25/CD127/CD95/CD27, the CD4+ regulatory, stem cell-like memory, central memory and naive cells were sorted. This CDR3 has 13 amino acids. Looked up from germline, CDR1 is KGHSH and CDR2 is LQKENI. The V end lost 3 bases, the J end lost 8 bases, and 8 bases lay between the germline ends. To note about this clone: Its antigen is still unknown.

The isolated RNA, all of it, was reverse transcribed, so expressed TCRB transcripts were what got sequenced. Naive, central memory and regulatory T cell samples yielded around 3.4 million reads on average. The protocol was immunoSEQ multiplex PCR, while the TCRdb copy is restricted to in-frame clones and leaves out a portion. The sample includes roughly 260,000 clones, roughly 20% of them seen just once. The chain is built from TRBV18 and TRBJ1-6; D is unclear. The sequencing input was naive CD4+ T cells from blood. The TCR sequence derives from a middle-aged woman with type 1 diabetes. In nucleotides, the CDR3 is TGTGCCAGCTCACCTGGGGAGGATTCACCCCTCCACTTT. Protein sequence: CASSPGEDSPLHF.